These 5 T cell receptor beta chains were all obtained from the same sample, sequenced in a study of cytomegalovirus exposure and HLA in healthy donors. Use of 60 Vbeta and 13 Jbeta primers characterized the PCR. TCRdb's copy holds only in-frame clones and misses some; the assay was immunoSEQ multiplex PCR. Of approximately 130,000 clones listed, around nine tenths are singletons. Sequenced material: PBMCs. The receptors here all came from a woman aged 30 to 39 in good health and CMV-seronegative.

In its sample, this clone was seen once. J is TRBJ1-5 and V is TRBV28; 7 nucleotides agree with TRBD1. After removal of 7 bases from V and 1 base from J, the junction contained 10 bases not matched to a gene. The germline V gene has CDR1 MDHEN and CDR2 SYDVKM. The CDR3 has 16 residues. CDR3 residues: CASTIPWTGSNQPQHF. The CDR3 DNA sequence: TGTGCCAGCACCATACCCTGGACAGGAAGCAATCAGCCCCAGCATTTT. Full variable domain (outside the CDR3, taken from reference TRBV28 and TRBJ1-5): DVKVTQSSRYLVKRTGEKVFLECVQDMDHENMFWYRQDPGLGLRLIYFSYDVKMKEKGDIPEGYSVSREKKERFSLILESASTNQTSMYLCASTIPWTGSNQPQHFGDGTRLSIL.

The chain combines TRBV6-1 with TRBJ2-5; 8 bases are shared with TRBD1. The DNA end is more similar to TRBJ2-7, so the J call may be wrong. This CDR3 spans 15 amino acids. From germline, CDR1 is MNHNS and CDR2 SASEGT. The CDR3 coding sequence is TGTGCCAGCAGTGAAACAGGACAGGGACCCTACGAGCAGTACTTC. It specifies CASSETGQGPYEQYF.

The DNA of the CDR3 is TGTGCCAGCAGAGGCCCCAGGGAGGCACAGCCCCAGCATTTT. This gives the protein CASRGPREAQPQHF. The chain links TRBV6-1 to TRBJ1-5; tentatively, D is TRBD1 (5 bases). The germline gives CDR1 MNHNS, CDR2 SASEGT. This CDR3 spans 14 amino acids. V was pared by 6 bases and J by 7 bases, with 16 bases between.

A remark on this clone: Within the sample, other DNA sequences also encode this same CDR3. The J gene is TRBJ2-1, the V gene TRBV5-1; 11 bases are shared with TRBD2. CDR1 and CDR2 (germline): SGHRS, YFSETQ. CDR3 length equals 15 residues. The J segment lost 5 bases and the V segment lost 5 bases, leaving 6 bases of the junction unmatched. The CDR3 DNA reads TGCGCCAGCAGTCCACTAGCGGGGGCGAACAATGAGCAGTTCTTC. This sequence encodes CASSPLAGANNEQFF.

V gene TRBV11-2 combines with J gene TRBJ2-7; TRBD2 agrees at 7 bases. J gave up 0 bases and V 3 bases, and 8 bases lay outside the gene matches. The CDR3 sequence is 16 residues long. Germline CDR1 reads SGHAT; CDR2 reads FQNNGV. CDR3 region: CASSFGSGGTSYEQYF. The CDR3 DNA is TGTGCCAGCAGCTTCGGTTCCGGGGGGACCTCCTACGAGCAGTACTTC.